The 5 T cell receptor beta chains below come from one sample, sequenced in a study of cytomegalovirus exposure and HLA in healthy donors. A multiplex PCR was run with 60 Vbeta primers and 13 Jbeta primers. Sequencing used immunoSEQ multiplex PCR; TCRdb keeps in-frame clones, though not all of them. The listing contains roughly 39,000 clones. Sequenced sample: PBMCs. Every receptor here comes from a man aged 30 to 39 in good health and CMV-seronegative.

Regarding this clone: The junction differs from germline at one of its ends, possibly a read error. CDR3: CASSTTLTGGADF. Written as DNA, the CDR3 is TGTGCCAGCAGCACTACCCTGACAGGGGGCGCGGACTTC. The chain combines TRBV6-7 with TRBJ2-7; TRBD1 aligns across 10 bases. TRBV6-7 is reported as an ORF; its role is uncertain. The CDR3 is 13 residues long.

The chain carries TRBV7-9 and TRBJ1-2; 7 nucleotides align to TRBD1. The germline V gene encodes CDR1 SEHNR and CDR2 FQNEAQ (reference sequence). V shed 5 bases and J 2 bases; nucleotides not matched to a gene: 8. This CDR3 spans 15 amino acids. The CDR3 bases are TGTGCCAGCAGCGTCGACAGGGAGGCCAACTATGGCTACACCTTC. Encoded protein: CASSVDREANYGYTF.

The chain joins TRBV7-2 to TRBJ2-7, with TRBD1 matching over 9 bases. J was trimmed by 5 bases and V by 5 bases; bases with no gene match: 7. Per the germline V gene, CDR1 is SGHTA and CDR2 is FQGNSA. This CDR3 contains 14 residues. CDR3 sequence (DNA): TGTGCCAGCAGCCCCGGGACAGGGAGGAACGAGCAGTACTTC. As protein: CASSPGTGRNEQYF. Drawing the rest from reference TRBV7-2 and TRBJ2-7, the complete variable domain is GAGVSQSPSNKVTEKGKDVELRCDPISGHTALYWYRQSLGQGLEFLIYFQGNSAPDKSGLPSDRFSAERTGGSVSTLTIQRTQQEDSAVYLCASSPGTGRNEQYFGPGTRLTVT.

V usage is TRBV6-1 and J usage is TRBJ2-5, with 7 bases identical to TRBD1. V was pared by 6 bases and J by 5 bases, with 3 bases of the junction left unmatched. Germline values: CDR1 MNHNS, CDR2 SASEGT. This CDR3 has 12 amino acids. CDR3 in amino acids: CASSVTGETQYF. In nucleotides, the CDR3 is TGTGCCAGCAGCGTGACAGGGGAGACCCAGTACTTC.

Note on this clone: The final CDR3 position lacks the conserved phenylalanine or tryptophan, pointing to a likely read error. No DNA is shown, since the ends of the CDR3 on it are uncertain; the CDR3 is the one TCRdb lists. J is TRBJ1-2 and V is TRBV20-1. From germline, CDR1 is DFQATT and CDR2 SNEGSKA (reference sequence). Termini included, the CDR3 measures 11 amino acids. The CDR3 sequence: CSARGERDPGL.